These T cell receptor beta chains were read from a single sample in a study of T cells after yellow fever vaccination. TCRdb reanalysed the 5' RACE reads using MiXCR and keeps one entry per CDR3 protein. The table lists roughly 120,000 distinct CDR3 sequences, 6% to 8% of them singletons. Sequenced material: CD4+ T cells sorted from PBMCs, taken less than 11 days after the first yellow fever vaccination. These receptors were collected from a man aged 18 to 29 who received the YFV17D yellow fever vaccine. The CDR3 runs from the conserved cysteine through the conserved F or W. The D gene is left open where the match is weak. Size is stated for part of the rows, as once, few or many counts, or as a class when the clone is expanded.

TRBJ2-6 . TRBV20-1 . TGCTGTGCAAGATCCCGGACAGATTCCTCTGGGGCCAACGTCCTGACTTTC CCARSRTDSSGANVLTF
TRBJ2-3 many TRBV18 . TGTGCCAGCTCGCCCAGGGGCTCCACAGATACGCAGTATTTT CASSPRGSTDTQYF
TRBJ2-1 many TRBV7-2 . TGTGCCAGCAGCTTAGAATCGGGGAACTATGAGCAGTTCTTC CASSLESGNYEQFF
TRBJ1-3 few TRBV5-4 . TGTGCCAGCAGCTTGGGCCAGGGGTCGTTTGCTGGAAACACCATATATTTT CASSLGQGSFAGNTIYF
TRBJ2-1 . TRBV29-1 . TGCAGCGTTGAGGAGATGGATGCCAGCTCCTACAATGAGCAGTTCTTC CSVEEMDASSYNEQFF
TRBJ2-1 many TRBV6-1 . TGTGCCAGCAGCAAGGACTTCCGCCTCTACAATGAGCAGTTCTTC CASSKDFRLYNEQFF
TRBJ2-2 many TRBV10-2 . TGCGCCAGCAGGGATACAATCTCGGGGTCCACCGGGGAGCTGTTTTTT CASRDTISGSTGELFF
TRBJ2-5 many TRBV4-2 . TGTGCCAGCAGCCACAGCTTCCAAGAGACCCAGTACTTC CASSHSFQETQYF
TRBJ2-1 few TRBV2 . TGTGCCAGCAGTGAAGCGCCCTGGGGGGAGCAGTTCTTC CASSEAPWGEQFF
TRBJ1-1 many TRBV6-1 . TGTGCCAGCAGTAGATCAGGGTTTCCGATGAACACTGAAGCTTTCTTT CASSRSGFPMNTEAFF
TRBJ2-7 many TRBV10-2 . TGCGCCAGCAGGAGACTGGGGGGAAGCTCCTACGAGCAGTACTTC CASRRLGGSSYEQYF
TRBJ2-3 many TRBV7-2 . TGTGCCAGCACGCTAAGGGGGGGGGAAGATACGCAGTATTTT CASTLRGGEDTQYF
TRBJ2-2 many TRBV18 TRBD1 TGTGCCAGCTCACCACCGGACAGGGCATTAATCGGGGAGCTGTTTTTT CASSPPDRALIGELFF
TRBJ1-1 many TRBV20-1 . TGCAGTGCTCAATGGGGAGGGGCCGGAGGCACTGAAGCTTTCTTT CSAQWGGAGGTEAFF
TRBJ1-1 many TRBV29-1 . TGCAGCGAGGGGGGGACACTTAACACTGAAGCTTTCTTT CSEGGTLNTEAFF
TRBJ1-3 many TRBV12-3/TRBV12-4 . TGTGCCAGCAGTTTAGCGAGGGGCTCTGGAAACACCATATATTTT CASSLARGSGNTIYF
TRBJ2-3 many TRBV12-3/TRBV12-4 TRBD2 TGTGCCAGCAGTATCTGGACTAGCGGAGTCACAGATACGCAGTATTTT CASSIWTSGVTDTQYF
TRBJ2-6 many TRBV3-1 . TGTGCCAGCAGCCTTTCTCAGGGGGCCAACGTCCTGACTTTC CASSLSQGANVLTF
TRBJ2-3 many TRBV7-6 . TGTGCCAGCAGCCCATCGGTGGCCCGGTTGTATTTT CASSPSVARLYF
TRBJ1-1 . TRBV12-3/TRBV12-4 . TGTGCCAGCAGTGCCGATATTACTGAAGCTTTCTTT CASSADITEAFF
TRBJ1-5 . TRBV18 TRBD1 TGTGCCAGCTCAGAGTCAGGGGGTTATAGCAATCAGCCCCAGCATTTT CASSESGGYSNQPQHF
TRBJ2-1 many TRBV11-2 TRBD2 TGTGCCAGCAGCGCCACTAGCGGAACCTACAATGAGCAGTTCTTC CASSATSGTYNEQFF
TRBJ2-7 . TRBV3-1 . TGTGCCTGCAGCCCCGTCGGGAGTTCAGCCTACGAGCAGTACTTC CACSPVGSSAYEQYF
TRBJ2-3 many TRBV12-3/TRBV12-4 TRBD1 TGTGCCAGCAGTCTCGATCGACAGGGGAGCACAGATACGCAGTATTTT CASSLDRQGSTDTQYF
TRBJ2-7 few TRBV7-2 . TGTGCCAGCAGCGCCCTTCGCTACGAGCAGTACTTC CASSALRYEQYF